Below are 9 T cell receptor beta chains sequenced from a single sample in a study of technical replicates of blood from a handful of donors. Sequenced by immunoSEQ multiplex PCR; TCRdb stores in-frame clones only, minus some. The repertoire holds tens of thousands of clones, with over 95% as singletons. The specimen was T cells isolated from PBMCs. Receptor source: a human donor in good health.

This sequence joins TRBV19 and TRBJ2-7, with 7 bases identical to TRBD1. With V trimmed by 4 bases and J by 2 bases, 5 bases remained unmatched. CDR1 LNHDA and CDR2 SQIVND come from the germline V gene (reference sequence). The CDR3 contains 14 residues. CDR3 loop: CASSSVGGPYEQYF. Written as DNA, the CDR3 is TGTGCCAGTAGTAGCGTAGGGGGCCCCTACGAGCAGTACTTC.

V usage is TRBV5-1 and J usage is TRBJ1-2; possible D gene TRBD1, 6 bases. The germline V gene encodes CDR1 SGHRS and CDR2 YFSETQ. The CDR3 is made up of 15 amino acids. V lost 2 bases and J lost 7, with 18 bases in between. CDR3 protein: CASSLRADRAGGYTF. CDR3 DNA: TGCGCCAGCAGCTTAAGAGCGGACAGAGCAGGTGGCTACACCTTC.

The chain recombines TRBV6-1 with TRBJ2-7, with 7 bases identical to TRBD1. Germline lookup yields CDR1 MNHNS and CDR2 SASEGT. J lost 2 bases, V lost 2 bases, and 6 bases had no gene match. The CDR3 sequence is 15 residues long. CDR3 DNA: TGTGCCAGCAGTGAAACCGGGACAGTGGCCTACGAGCAGTACTTC. The encoded protein is CASSETGTVAYEQYF.

V usage is TRBV14 and J usage is TRBJ2-7; the match to TRBD2 covers 13 bases. Germline V gene sequence: CDR1 SGHDN, CDR2 FVKESK. CDR3 length: 18 residues. J was trimmed by 4 bases and V by 1 base; bases with no gene match: 10. As DNA, the CDR3 is TGTGCCAGCAGCCAAGTTTCACGGACTAGCGGGAGAAAGTACGAGCAGTACTTC. This gives the protein CASSQVSRTSGRKYEQYF.

The chain recombines TRBV7-8 with TRBJ2-1, with 13 bases fitting TRBD2. In germline, CDR1 is SGHVS, CDR2 FQNEAQ. With 5 bases clipped from V and 10 bases from J, the junction kept 11 bases outside the gene matches. The CDR3 has 16 amino acids. For the CDR3, the DNA is TGTGCCAGCAGCCTATGGACTAGCGGGAGTAGTGGCGAGCAGTTCTTC. Encoded protein: CASSLWTSGSSGEQFF.

The chain is built from TRBV5-1 and TRBJ1-1, with 8 bases matching TRBD1. Germline lookup yields CDR1 SGHRS and CDR2 YFSETQ. This CDR3 is built from 15 residues. V lost 4 bases to trimming and J lost 1 base; unmatched junction nucleotides: 6. The CDR3 protein is CASSAKQGGNTEAFF. CDR3 DNA: TGCGCCAGCAGCGCAAAACAGGGGGGGAACACTGAAGCTTTCTTT.

The CDR3 sequence: CASSLHGGNPGDGYTF. The CDR3 DNA reads as TGCGCCAGCAGCTTGCACGGCGGGAACCCGGGGGATGGCTACACCTTC. V usage is TRBV4-1 and J usage is TRBJ1-2; tentative D call: TRBD1 (5 bases). Germline-derived CDR1 and CDR2 are MGHRA and YSYEKL. Trimming removed 5 bases at V and 6 bases at J, with 22 bases between. This CDR3 spans 16 amino acids.

The genes are TRBV4-1 and TRBJ1-2; perhaps TRBD1 as D (6 bases). The CDR3 length is 18 residues. The germline CDR1 and CDR2 sequences are MGHRA and YSYEKL. V was clipped by 0 bases and J by 4 bases, with 21 bases between them. CDR3 coding DNA: TGCGCCAGCAGCCAAGAGAAGGGGAGCCAAGGGGGTGCCTATGGCTACACCTTC. Translated: CASSQEKGSQGGAYGYTF.

This chain uses TRBV6-5 with TRBJ2-7; D is possibly TRBD1 (5 bases). Germline V lookup: CDR1 MNHEY, CDR2 SVGAGI. V was trimmed by 0 bases and J by 3 bases, leaving 15 bases between them. The CDR3 contains 16 residues. The CDR3 sequence: CASSYSSGTRVYEQYF. For the CDR3, the DNA is TGTGCCAGCAGTTACTCGAGTGGTACCAGGGTCTACGAGCAGTACTTC.